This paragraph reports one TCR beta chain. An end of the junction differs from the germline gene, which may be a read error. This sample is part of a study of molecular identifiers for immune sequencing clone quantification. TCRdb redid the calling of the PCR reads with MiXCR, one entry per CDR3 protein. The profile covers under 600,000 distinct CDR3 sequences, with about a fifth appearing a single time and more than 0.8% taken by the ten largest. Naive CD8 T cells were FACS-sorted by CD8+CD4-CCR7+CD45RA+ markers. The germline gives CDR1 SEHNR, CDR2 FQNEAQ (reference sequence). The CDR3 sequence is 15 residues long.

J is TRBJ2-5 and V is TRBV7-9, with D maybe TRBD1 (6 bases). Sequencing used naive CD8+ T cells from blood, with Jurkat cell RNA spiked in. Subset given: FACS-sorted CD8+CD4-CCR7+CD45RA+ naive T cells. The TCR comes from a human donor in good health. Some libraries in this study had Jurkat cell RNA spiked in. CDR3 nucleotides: TGTGTCAGCGCCCTCGGGACAACTCATTCAGAGACCCAGTACTTC. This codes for CVSALGTTHSETQYF.